The sequence of this T cell receptor (beta chain) was determined in a study of T-cell memory formation after mild COVID-19. With 4 bases clipped from V and 2 bases from J, the junction kept 9 bases outside the gene matches. Germline lookup yields CDR1 SGHNT and CDR2 YYREEE (reference sequence). The length of the CDR3 is 15 residues. Study-wide findings and caveats: Some clones that responded were present in memory (sampled pre-infection), which suggests cross-reactive memory joined. CD4+ contracting clones were mainly CM and EM; CD8+ ones, EMRA.

TCRdb independently ran MiXCR on the 5' RACE reads; one entry per CDR3 protein. The repertoire has just under 550,000 distinct CDR3 sequences, roughly 20% of them found once; the top ten carry roughly an eighth. Worth noting for this clonotype: Its cognate antigen is unknown.

V usage is TRBV5-4 and J usage is TRBJ2-7, with 7 bases matching TRBD1. Sample: PBMCs or a T cell subset sorted from them (not recorded which). The TCR sequence derives from an adult woman who had mild COVID-19 (a few samples of this study predate the infection). Cell type and time point are not known. DNA for the CDR3: TGTGCCAGCAGCGTGAGACAGGGTAGGGCCTACGAGCAGTACTTC. Its translation: CASSVRQGRAYEQYF. Full variable domain (missing parts from reference TRBV5-4 and TRBJ2-7): ETGVTQSPTHLIKTRGQQVTLRCSSQSGHNTVSWYQQALGQGPQFIFQYYREEENGRGNFPPRFSGLQFPNYSSELNVNALELDDSALYLCASSVRQGRAYEQYFGPGTRLTVT.